The 21 T cell receptor beta chains presented below share a single source sample, sequenced in a study of breast tumors, draining lymph nodes, adjacent tissues. TCRdb itself ran the multiplex PCR reads through MiXCR, one entry per CDR3 protein. The table includes fewer than 300,000 distinct CDR3 sequences, about 32% detected once. Axillary draining lymph nodes of breast cancer patients supplied the node samples. Input material: axillary lymph node tissue. The receptor set was obtained from a female donor with breast cancer. Some clones in this sample may be carry-over from other donors' samples.

V gene TRBV7-9 combines with J gene TRBJ1-3, with TRBD1 as a possible D gene (6 bases). Trimming took 3 bases from V and 14 from J, leaving 14 bases between them. Germline V gene data show CDR1 as SEHNR and CDR2 as FQNEAQ (reference sequence). The CDR3 sequence is 12 residues long. CDR3: CASSLSGAALYF. For the CDR3, the DNA is TGTGCCAGCAGCTTGTCGGGGGCGGCTTTATATTTT.

This clonotype has a count of ten or more. The chain links TRBV7-9 to TRBJ2-5; D not certain. The germline gives CDR1 SEHNR, CDR2 FQNEAQ (reference sequence). V was trimmed by 1 base and J by 5 bases, leaving 8 bases between them. The CDR3 has 13 amino acids. The CDR3 loop reads CASSLVFRETQYF. CDR3 in DNA: TGTGCCAGCAGCTTAGTGTTTCGGGAGACCCAGTACTTC.

Ten or more counts support this clonotype. A much larger clone differs from this one at a single base, so this may be a read error. The CDR3 coding sequence is TGTGCCAGCAGCCCAACGACTAGTCTCCAAGAGACCCAGCACTTC. Protein: CASSPTTSLQETQHF. The rearrangement uses TRBV7-8 and TRBJ2-5; D is possibly TRBD2 (6 bases). Germline V gives CDR1 SGHVS, CDR2 FQNEAQ. This CDR3 spans 15 amino acids. The full variable domain, with the rest looked up from reference TRBV7-8 and TRBJ2-5, is GAGVSQSPRYKVAKRGQDVALRCDPISGHVSLFWYQQALGQGPEFLTYFQNEAQLDKSGLPSDRFFAERPEGSVSTLKIQRTQQEDSAVYLCASSPTTSLQETQHFGPGTRLLVL.

This clonotype was detected many times. V gene TRBV29-1 combines with J gene TRBJ2-7; 7 nucleotides line up with TRBD2. Germline CDR1 and CDR2: SQVTM and ANQGSEA. The CDR3 loop spans 12 amino acids. V lost 6 bases to trimming and J lost 2 bases; unmatched junction nucleotides: 4. This chain's CDR3 is CSVGGTTYEQYF. The DNA for the CDR3 is TGCAGCGTCGGCGGGACTACCTACGAGCAGTACTTC.

At least ten counts were recorded for this clonotype. V and J are TRBV6-1 and TRBJ2-7; the D gene is possibly TRBD1 (6 bases). V was trimmed by 7 bases and J by 2 bases, leaving 15 bases between them. Germline CDR1 MNHNS, CDR2 SASEGT. This CDR3 contains 14 residues. The CDR3 sequence: CASTANRDPYEQYF. The CDR3, as DNA: TGTGCCAGCACCGCGAACAGGGACCCCTACGAGCAGTACTTC.

This clonotype was picked up many times. V gene TRBV5-8 combines with J gene TRBJ1-4; D is possibly TRBD1 (5 bases). Germline lookup yields CDR1 SGHTS and CDR2 YDEGEE. This CDR3 has 16 residues. Trimming shortened V by 2 bases and J by 3 bases, and 14 bases separated the two germline ends. CDR3 sequence reads: CASSFAGQGSNEKLFF. CDR3 in DNA: TGTGCCAGCAGCTTCGCAGGGCAGGGATCTAATGAAAAACTGTTTTTT.

Of note for this clonotype: The conserved closing phenylalanine or tryptophan is absent in this CDR3, likely reflecting a read error. The limits of the CDR3 on the DNA are not certain, so only TCRdb's listed CDR3 is given. The rearrangement joins TRBV29-1 to TRBJ2-2; the table's D call, TRBD1, was not checked against the DNA. Germline V CDR1 and CDR2: SQVTM, ANQGSEA. From its first to its last residue, the CDR3 has 14 amino acids. CDR3 sequence: CSATGGVRTGELLL.

Ten or more counts support this clonotype. The gene calls are TRBV6-1 and TRBJ1-6; possibly TRBD1 for D (6 bases). Germline V lookup: CDR1 MNHNS, CDR2 SASEGT. V gave up 8 bases and J gave up 10 bases, with 15 bases separating them. The CDR3 contains 13 residues. CDR3 bases: TGTGCCAGCTTGGGGGCAGGGAACTCACCCCTCCACTTT. The encoded protein is CASLGAGNSPLHF.

Many counts were recorded for this clonotype. This chain uses TRBV6-2 or TRBV6-3 with TRBJ2-1, with 8 bases matching TRBD2. Germline CDR1 and CDR2: MNHEY and SVGEGT. This CDR3 region has 14 residues. Unmatched junction bases numbered 1, after V lost 6 bases and J lost 0 bases. CDR3 residues: CASRSGSSYNEQFF. The DNA of the CDR3 is TGTGCCAGCAGAAGCGGGAGCTCCTACAATGAGCAGTTCTTC.

This clonotype was detected ten times or more. This sequence joins TRBV28 and TRBJ2-7, with D maybe TRBD2 (6 bases). CDR1 is MDHEN, CDR2 SYDVKM, per germline. Trimming took 3 bases from V and 1 from J, leaving 13 bases between them. The CDR3 loop spans 15 amino acids. The CDR3 DNA follows: TGTGCCAGCAGTTTTCGGGGGAGCTTTTCCTACGAGCAGTACTTC. Translated: CASSFRGSFSYEQYF.

This clonotype was counted at least ten times. This sequence joins TRBV12-3 or TRBV12-4 and TRBJ1-2; 7 bases are a match to TRBD1. The CDR3 is 14 amino acids. J gave up 7 bases and V 2 bases, and 7 bases lay outside the gene matches. CDR3 DNA sequence: TGTGCCAGCAGTTTACGGCAGGGGGTTGGTGGCTACACCTTC. It codes for CASSLRQGVGGYTF.

This clonotype was picked up many times. The chain joins TRBV7-6 to TRBJ2-3; D is possibly TRBD1 or TRBD2 (5 bases each). The ends were cut back, 5 bases at V and 0 bases at J, with 9 bases in the middle. The CDR3 length is 14 residues. Germline V gives CDR1 SGHVS, CDR2 FNYEAQ. In DNA form, the CDR3 reads TGTGCCAGCAGCGCCGGGACCAGCACAGATACGCAGTATTTT. It is translated as CASSAGTSTDTQYF.

The DNA for the CDR3 is TGCAGTGCTAGGTCTGACACTGAAGCTTTCTTT. As protein: CSARSDTEAFF. The chain combines TRBV20-1 with TRBJ1-1; D gene uncertain. Germline lookup yields CDR1 DFQATT and CDR2 SNEGSKA (reference sequence). The CDR3 is 11 amino acids. Trimming pared 3 bases from V and 3 bases from J, leaving 5 bases between.

Ten or more counts support this clonotype. J is TRBJ1-2 and V is TRBV7-2; 8 bases are shared with TRBD1. CDR3 length equals 15 residues. Germline V CDR1 and CDR2: SGHTA, FQGNSA. Trimming at V came to 5 bases and at J to 6 bases, leaving 11 bases not matched to a gene. As DNA, the CDR3 is TGTGCCAGCAGCCCTCAGGGGGCGCAGCACGATGGCTACACCTTC. Translation: CASSPQGAQHDGYTF.

This clonotype appeared many times. The genes are TRBV29-1 and TRBJ2-2; weak D call: TRBD1 (6 bases). V was pared by 7 bases and J by 7 bases, with 13 bases between. The CDR3 is 12 residues long. The V gene's germline CDR1 is SQVTM and CDR2 ANQGSEA. CDR3 loop: CSGQVLNGELFF. CDR3 nucleotide sequence: TGCAGCGGACAGGTTCTTAACGGGGAGCTGTTTTTT.

At least ten counts were recorded for this clonotype. The chain is built from TRBV5-8 and TRBJ2-7; unclear D gene. V was clipped by 0 bases and J by 3 bases, with 7 bases between them. Germline-derived CDR1 and CDR2 are SGHTS and YDEGEE. This CDR3 region has 13 residues. The CDR3 region is CASSLEGIYEQYF. The CDR3 nucleotides read TGTGCCAGCAGCTTGGAGGGAATCTACGAGCAGTACTTC. The full variable domain, its missing parts supplied by reference TRBV5-8 and TRBJ2-7, is EAGVTQSPTHLIKTRGQQATLRCSPISGHTSVYWYQQALGLGLQFLLWYDEGEERNRGNFPPRFSGRQFPNYSSELNVNALELEDSALYLCASSLEGIYEQYFGPGTRLTVT.

This clonotype was picked up many times. This chain connects TRBV19 to TRBJ1-4, with TRBD1 as a possible D gene (5 bases). Trimming took off 0 bases at V and 7 bases at J, with 9 bases between the two ends. The CDR3 spans 14 residues. Germline V gene sequence: CDR1 LNHDA, CDR2 SQIVND (reference sequence). The CDR3 sequence: CASSIDRGGEKLFF. Written as DNA, the CDR3 is TGTGCCAGTAGTATAGATAGGGGAGGTGAAAAACTGTTTTTT.

This clonotype has a handful of counts. This clone may be a read error of a much larger clone one base away. The chain is built from TRBV6-1 and TRBJ1-3; D ambiguous. The CDR3 covers 15 residues. Germline loops: CDR1 MNHNS, CDR2 SASEGT. Trimming pared 5 bases from V and 0 bases from J, leaving 11 bases between. The CDR3 sequence: CASSPWSVSGNTIYF. CDR3 nucleotide sequence: TGTGCCAGCAGTCCCTGGTCGGTCTCTGGAAACACCATATATTTT.

This clonotype was counted ten times or more. The V gene is TRBV7-2, the J gene TRBJ2-3; no clear D. The CDR3 has 13 amino acids. Per the germline V gene, CDR1 is SGHTA and CDR2 is FQGNSA. With 5 bases removed from V and 6 bases from J, the gap between germline ends came to 12 bases. CDR3 sequence reads: CASSQILRDTQYF. The DNA of the CDR3 is TGTGCCAGCAGCCAGATTCTGAGGGATACGCAGTATTTT.

This clonotype was detected many times. The rearrangement joins TRBV6-6 to TRBJ2-7, with D perhaps matching TRBD1 (5 bases). Trimming took 5 bases from V and 3 from J, leaving 17 bases between them. The CDR3 runs 15 residues. The germline V gene encodes CDR1 MNHNY and CDR2 SVGAGI (reference sequence). The CDR3 protein is CASSPGRLPIYEQYF. CDR3 bases: TGTGCCAGCAGTCCAGGGCGACTTCCCATCTACGAGCAGTACTTC.

This clonotype was observed many times. The V call is TRBV15, the J call TRBJ1-5; D is perhaps TRBD1 (6 bases). V lost 4 bases and J lost 0, with 13 bases in between. The CDR3 covers 16 residues. Germline assignment: CDR1 LNHNV and CDR2 YYDKDF (reference sequence). The CDR3 sequence: CATSKRTVNSNQPQHF. DNA for the CDR3: TGTGCCACCAGCAAACGGACAGTTAATAGCAATCAGCCCCAGCATTTT.